This T cell receptor beta chain came from a study of blood T cells in healthy people across ages. Next came a second PCR, run for about 7 to 11 cycles, which used a sample-barcoded 5' primer along with a J-beta primer mix. Each CDR3 protein is one row after TCRdb ran MiXCR on the 5' RACE reads. Here the sample spans around 500,000 distinct CDR3 sequences, roughly a quarter being singletons. Healthy Russian Caucasian donors spanned ages about 6 to 100 years. J gave up 7 bases and V 5 bases, and 10 bases lay outside the gene matches. The CDR3 is made up of 15 amino acids. The germline V gene has CDR1 SGHVS and CDR2 FQNEAQ. General study points: Getting older went along with TCR beta diversity per million T cells dropping roughly linearly.

Note on this clonotype: No antigen is known for it.

The sample also formed part of further work on T cells of mothers and their children. That work states: Detection of persistent microchimeric T cell clones did not occur.

Sequenced input: blood. The chain has TRBV7-8 and TRBJ2-1, with 8 positions matching TRBD2. The receptor's source is a boy between 2 and 10 years old in good health. The CDR3 nucleotides are TGTGCCAGCAGCCCCTCGGGGCGGGAGGTAAATGAGCAGTTCTTC. It yields the protein CASSPSGREVNEQFF.